These 28 T cell receptor beta chains came from one sample sequenced in a study of CD8 T cells in ankylosing spondylitis. Study-level findings and limits: Characteristic of ankylosing spondylitis blood, it appeared, was a TCR beta motif comprising about eight highly homologous variants.

These receptors have no known antigen. Each CDR3 protein is one row after TCRdb ran MiXCR on the 5' RACE reads. The profile shows 500,000 to 550,000 distinct CDR3 sequences, about 13% of them singletons. Sequenced sample: blood, either unsorted or a sorted T cell fraction (not recorded which). Receptors were obtained from a male donor with ankylosing spondylitis.

This clonotype was observed a handful of times. The rearrangement links TRBV5-1 to TRBJ1-6; the D is unclear. The CDR3 runs to 13 residues. Germline CDR1 is SGHRS and CDR2 is YFSETQ. V dropped 3 bases and J dropped 7 bases, with 8 bases sitting between them. The CDR3: CASSSEGNSPLHF. The DNA of the CDR3 is TGCGCCAGCAGCTCGGAGGGAAATTCACCCCTCCACTTT. The full variable domain, completed using reference TRBV5-1 and TRBJ1-6, is KAGVTQTPRYLIKTRGQQVTLSCSPISGHRSVSWYQQTPGQGLQFLFEYFSETQRNKGNFPGRFSGRQFSNSRSEMNVSTLELGDSALYLCASSSEGNSPLHFGNGTRLTVT.

The genes are TRBV7-9 and TRBJ1-1; possibly TRBD1 for D (5 bases). Trimming took off 2 bases at V and 5 bases at J, with 12 bases between the two ends. This CDR3 contains 14 residues. Germline lookup yields CDR1 SEHNR and CDR2 FQNEAQ (reference sequence). CDR3 in amino acids: CASSLQAGSTEAFF. The CDR3 DNA follows: TGTGCCAGCAGCTTACAGGCAGGGAGTACTGAAGCTTTCTTT.

This clonotype was observed many times. The chain recombines TRBV27 with TRBJ2-7; D might be TRBD2 (5 bases). The CDR3 consists of 15 residues. CDR1 is MNHEY and CDR2 is SMNVEV in the germline V gene (reference sequence). The V end lost 1 base, the J end lost 0 bases, and 10 bases lay between the germline ends. In DNA, the CDR3 is TGTGCCAGCAGTTTATTCCCTGGGAGCTCCTACGAGCAGTACTTC. It specifies CASSLFPGSSYEQYF.

This clonotype was found a few times. One end of the junction does not line up with germline, which may come from a read error. The CDR3 loop reads CSVRTGNTEVFF. Here the CDR3 DNA reads TGCAGCGTGAGGACAGGTAACACTGAAGTTTTCTTT. J is TRBJ1-1 and V is TRBV29-1; TRBD1 agrees at 7 bases. Germline V CDR1 and CDR2: SQVTM, ANQGSEA. The CDR3 covers 12 residues.

The V and J genes are TRBV5-4 and TRBJ2-3, with 9 positions matching TRBD2. Germline CDR1 reads SGHNT; CDR2 reads YYREEE (reference sequence). V was pared by 4 bases and J by 6 bases, with 9 bases of the junction left unmatched. The CDR3 has 15 residues. The CDR3 nucleotides are TGTGCCAGCAGCGCCCGTAGCGGGAGTTTTGATACGCAGTATTTT. This encodes CASSARSGSFDTQYF.

The chain couples TRBV5-6 to TRBJ2-5; TRBD1 matches at 9 bases. J was trimmed by 7 bases and V by 4 bases; bases with no gene match: 8. The CDR3 length is 14 residues. CDR1 and CDR2 (germline): SGHDT, YYEEEE. The CDR3 reads CASSIGTGRGTQYF. CDR3 sequence (DNA): TGTGCCAGCAGCATAGGGACAGGGCGGGGGACCCAGTACTTC.

This clonotype was counted only a few times. The chain employs TRBV7-9 and TRBJ2-2; D remains unclear. Trimming took 3 bases from V and 4 from J, leaving 12 bases between them. The CDR3 is made up of 15 amino acids. CDR1 and CDR2 from the germline V gene are SEHNR and FQNEAQ (reference sequence). This chain's CDR3 is CASSLNVRSTGELFF. The CDR3 DNA follows: TGTGCCAGCAGCTTGAATGTTCGTTCCACCGGGGAGCTGTTTTTT.

This clonotype was recorded a few times. CDR3 amino acids: CSARTGQTSPLHF. CDR3 nucleotides: TGCAGTGCTCGGACAGGGCAGACTTCACCCCTCCACTTT. This chain connects TRBV20-1 to TRBJ1-6; 8 bases align to TRBD1. Germline V gene data show CDR1 as DFQATT and CDR2 as SNEGSKA (reference sequence). CDR3 length equals 13 residues. V was clipped by 5 bases and J by 9 bases; unmatched bases: 6.

This clonotype was recorded a few times. V is TRBV20-1 and J is TRBJ2-1; 8 bases are a match to TRBD2. CDR1 is DFQATT, CDR2 SNEGSKA, per germline (reference sequence). V was clipped by 5 bases and J by 0 bases; unmatched bases: 18. This CDR3 spans 19 amino acids. The CDR3 nucleotides are TGCAGTGCTGTACTCCCCCCCACGCGGCTAGCGGGCTCCTACAATGAGCAGTTCTTC. As protein: CSAVLPPTRLAGSYNEQFF.

In its sample, this clonotype was seen a few times. The chain recombines TRBV20-1 with TRBJ2-1, with D possibly matching TRBD2 (6 bases). V lost 5 bases to trimming and J lost 7 bases, with 18 bases between them. The CDR3 is 14 residues long. CDR1 and CDR2 (germline): DFQATT, SNEGSKA (reference sequence). CDR3 DNA: TGCAGTGCTCCCCCCAGGGTCGGAGGGAATGAGCAGTTCTTC. Amino acid sequence: CSAPPRVGGNEQFF.

This clonotype was observed many times. The chain uses TRBV12-3 or TRBV12-4 and TRBJ2-1, with TRBD2 identical over 11 bases. This CDR3 has 15 residues. The J segment lost 5 bases and the V segment lost 7 bases, leaving 7 bases of the junction unmatched. CDR3 sequence: CASTQGTSGNNEQFF. CDR3 nucleotide sequence: TGTGCCAGCACCCAAGGGACTAGCGGAAACAATGAGCAGTTCTTC.

V usage is TRBV5-1 and J usage is TRBJ2-7, with TRBD2 matching over 8 bases. The trim removed 2 bases at V and 1 base at J, leaving 5 bases unmatched. This CDR3 comprises 15 residues. Germline V lookup: CDR1 SGHRS, CDR2 YFSETQ. The CDR3 loop reads CASSFTSGPSYEQYF. In DNA form, the CDR3 reads TGCGCCAGCAGCTTCACTAGCGGCCCTTCCTACGAGCAGTACTTC.

The V call is TRBV3-1, the J call TRBJ2-7, with D hard to call. V lost 1 base, J lost 6 bases, and 13 bases lay in between. The CDR3 spans 14 residues. Germline loops: CDR1 LGHDT, CDR2 YNNKEL (reference sequence). DNA of the CDR3: TGTGCCAGCAGCCAAGGATTCGGTCCGACCGAGCAGTACTTC. Encoded protein: CASSQGFGPTEQYF.

V gene TRBV24-1 combines with J gene TRBJ2-1; D might be TRBD1 (6 bases). This CDR3 is 15 amino acids long. Trimming pared 3 bases from V and 3 bases from J, leaving 11 bases between. Per the germline V gene, CDR1 is KGHDR and CDR2 is SFDVKD. CDR3 coding DNA: TGTGCCACCAGTGATCCCCGACAGGACTACAATGAGCAGTTCTTC. It translates to CATSDPRQDYNEQFF.

The CDR3 loop is CASSQDRGRLTDTQYF. CDR3 coding DNA: TGTGCCAGCAGCCAAGACCGCGGGAGGTTAACAGATACGCAGTATTTT. The chain links TRBV3-1 to TRBJ2-3; 8 bases are shared with TRBD2. CDR1 is LGHDT and CDR2 is YNNKEL in the germline V gene (reference sequence). V dropped 0 bases and J dropped 3; count of bases not matched to a gene: 5. This CDR3 has 16 amino acids.

The chain couples TRBV4-2 to TRBJ2-1; 7 bases map to TRBD2. In germline, CDR1 is LGHNA, CDR2 YNFKEQ. V shed 4 bases, J shed 7 bases, and the junction held 13 bases outside the gene matches. This CDR3 is 16 amino acids long. The CDR3: CASSPQGTMGRNEQFF. The CDR3 nucleotides are TGTGCCAGCAGCCCCCAAGGGACTATGGGAAGAAATGAGCAGTTCTTC.

The chain joins TRBV3-1 to TRBJ2-2; D is unclear. V was clipped by 4 bases and J by 8 bases, with 17 bases between them. The CDR3 is 15 amino acids. The germline V gene has CDR1 LGHDT and CDR2 YNNKEL (reference sequence). The CDR3: CASSPNPTPRGELFF. Written as DNA, the CDR3 is TGTGCCAGCAGCCCTAATCCGACTCCCAGAGGGGAGCTGTTTTTT.

This clonotype came up a few times. The V gene is TRBV6-1, the J gene TRBJ2-5, with 9 nucleotides matching TRBD2. CDR3 size: 14 residues. Germline V CDR1 and CDR2: MNHNS, SASEGT. The trim removed 6 bases at V and 2 bases at J, leaving 4 bases unmatched. The CDR3 DNA reads as TGTGCCAGCAGCGCTAGCGGGGTTCAAGAGACCCAGTACTTC. This sequence encodes CASSASGVQETQYF.

The chain has TRBV20-1 and TRBJ2-1, with D unresolved. The length of the CDR3 is 15 residues. The germline gives CDR1 DFQATT, CDR2 SNEGSKA (reference sequence). The V gene lost 0 bases and the J gene lost 1 base, with 10 bases spanning the gap. The CDR3 spells CSAREIGISYNEQFF. CDR3 bases: TGCAGTGCTAGAGAAATAGGGATTTCCTACAATGAGCAGTTCTTC.

Ten or more counts support this clonotype. The chain carries TRBV6-2 or TRBV6-3 and TRBJ1-2, with no clear D. Trimming took off 6 bases at V and 2 bases at J, with 16 bases between the two ends. The germline V gene has CDR1 MNHEY and CDR2 SVGEGT. The CDR3 covers 15 residues. CDR3 bases: TGTGCCAGCAGCTCACCCGACCTCAGGAACTATGGCTACACCTTC. This sequence encodes CASSSPDLRNYGYTF.

In its sample, this clonotype was seen many times. The rearrangement joins TRBV3-1 to TRBJ2-7; D is uncertain. CDR1 is LGHDT, CDR2 YNNKEL, per germline (reference sequence). V was shortened by 4 bases and J by 6 bases, with 13 bases between the two germline ends. The CDR3 is 13 amino acids. CDR3 coding DNA: TGTGCCAGCAGCCCTCAGCCCCAAGGCGAGCAGTACGTC. This translates into CASSPQPQGEQYV.

This clonotype was observed a handful of times. J is TRBJ2-6 and V is TRBV12-3 or TRBV12-4, with D perhaps TRBD2 (5 bases). The V gene lost 5 bases and the J gene lost 0 bases, with 17 bases spanning the gap. CDR3 size: 18 residues. CDR3 DNA sequence: TGTGCCAGCAGTCCCATCTCGGGAAAAGTCTCTGGGGCCAACGTCCTGACTTTC. Its protein product is CASSPISGKVSGANVLTF.

This clonotype was recorded many times. The V gene is TRBV20-1, the J gene TRBJ2-1, with 11 bases matching TRBD2. Germline values: CDR1 DFQATT, CDR2 SNEGSKA (reference sequence). The CDR3 is 14 amino acids. The ends lost 6 bases at V and 7 bases at J; junction bases unmatched: 8. CDR3 nucleotides: TGCAGTGCCATCCCGGCTAGCGGGGGGAATGAGCAGTTCTTC. It yields the protein CSAIPASGGNEQFF.

CDR3 amino acids: CASSPEGGNTEAFF. The CDR3 DNA sequence: TGTGCCAGCAGTCCCGAGGGGGGGAACACTGAAGCTTTCTTT. This chain joins TRBV12-3 or TRBV12-4 and TRBJ1-1; a possible D gene is TRBD1 (6 bases). The V gene lost 5 bases and the J gene lost 1 base, with 11 bases spanning the gap. The CDR3 length is 14 residues.

The gene calls are TRBV5-1 and TRBJ1-1, with TRBD1 matching over 7 bases. J gave up 2 bases and V 3 bases, and 7 bases lay outside the gene matches. The CDR3 has 15 residues. Per germline, CDR1 SGHRS and CDR2 YFSETQ. The CDR3 DNA follows: TGCGCCAGCAGCTCGACCCAGGGGGTTAACACTGAAGCTTTCTTT. It encodes CASSSTQGVNTEAFF. The variable domain in full, completed from reference TRBV5-1 and TRBJ1-1, reads KAGVTQTPRYLIKTRGQQVTLSCSPISGHRSVSWYQQTPGQGLQFLFEYFSETQRNKGNFPGRFSGRQFSNSRSEMNVSTLELGDSALYLCASSSTQGVNTEAFFGQGTRLTVV.

This clonotype was seen more than once but under ten times. The chain has TRBV24-1 and TRBJ2-3; 8 nucleotides agree with TRBD2. The V and J ends lost 7 bases and 1 base, in that order; junction bases with no gene match: 6. The CDR3 length is 15 residues. Germline V gives CDR1 KGHDR, CDR2 SFDVKD. CDR3 DNA sequence: TGTGCCACCAGCAAAACGACTAGCGGCACAGATACGCAGTATTTT. Translating it yields CATSKTTSGTDTQYF.

The chain uses TRBV20-1 and TRBJ1-3; TRBD1 matches 8 bases. Germline V CDR1 and CDR2: DFQATT, SNEGSKA (reference sequence). The J segment lost 2 bases and the V segment lost 2 bases, leaving 5 bases of the junction unmatched. The CDR3 spans 15 residues. The CDR3 DNA follows: TGCAGTGCTAGACCCCGCAGGGGGCCTGGAAACACCATATATTTT. Translating it yields CSARPRRGPGNTIYF.

This clonotype was observed a few times. The chain joins TRBV5-1 to TRBJ1-1; unclear D gene. Trimming left V 2 bases short and J 5 bases short, with 10 bases between. The CDR3 runs to 13 residues. CDR1 and CDR2 (germline): SGHRS, YFSETQ. The CDR3 region is CASSFGMETEAFF. The CDR3 DNA follows: TGCGCCAGCAGCTTTGGGATGGAGACTGAAGCTTTCTTT.